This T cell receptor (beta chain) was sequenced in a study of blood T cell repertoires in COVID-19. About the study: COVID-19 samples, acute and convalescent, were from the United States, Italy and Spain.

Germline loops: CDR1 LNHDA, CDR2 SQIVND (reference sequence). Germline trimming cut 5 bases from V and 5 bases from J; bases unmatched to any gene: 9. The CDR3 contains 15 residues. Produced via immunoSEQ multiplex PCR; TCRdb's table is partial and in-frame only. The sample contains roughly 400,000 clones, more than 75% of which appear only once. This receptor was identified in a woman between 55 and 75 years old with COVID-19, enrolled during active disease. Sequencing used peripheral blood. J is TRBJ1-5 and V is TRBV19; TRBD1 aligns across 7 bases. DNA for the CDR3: TGTGCCAGTAGTGTAGCCTCCAGGGGGGATCAGCCCCAGCATTTT. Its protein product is CASSVASRGDQPQHF.